The text below deals with one TCR beta chain. No antigen is known for it. The sequenced template was cDNA made from the entire isolated RNA. TCRdb keeps only in-frame clones here, not all; method: immunoSEQ multiplex PCR. The table has 810,000 or so clones, 15% to 20% seen once. The data were taken from a study of beta chain features in type 1 diabetes. Study results and limitations: Shortening of TCRB CDR3s, moderate but significant, appeared in all four CD4+ subsets of Type 1 diabetes patients.

CD45RO/CCR7/CD25/CD127/CD95/CD27 sorting isolated CD4+ naive, central memory, regulatory and stem cell-like memory cells. The CDR3 spans 15 residues. Trimming took off 1 base at V and 6 bases at J, with 15 bases between the two ends. Germline CDR1 SEHNR, CDR2 FQNEAQ (reference sequence). The genes are TRBV7-9 and TRBJ1-2, with D possibly matching TRBD1 (6 bases). The sequenced sample consisted of naive CD4+ T cells from blood. This receptor was taken from a young woman in good health. The CDR3 here is CASSLGLDRANGYTF. The CDR3, as DNA: TGTGCCAGCAGCTTAGGTTTGGACAGAGCTAATGGCTACACCTTC.